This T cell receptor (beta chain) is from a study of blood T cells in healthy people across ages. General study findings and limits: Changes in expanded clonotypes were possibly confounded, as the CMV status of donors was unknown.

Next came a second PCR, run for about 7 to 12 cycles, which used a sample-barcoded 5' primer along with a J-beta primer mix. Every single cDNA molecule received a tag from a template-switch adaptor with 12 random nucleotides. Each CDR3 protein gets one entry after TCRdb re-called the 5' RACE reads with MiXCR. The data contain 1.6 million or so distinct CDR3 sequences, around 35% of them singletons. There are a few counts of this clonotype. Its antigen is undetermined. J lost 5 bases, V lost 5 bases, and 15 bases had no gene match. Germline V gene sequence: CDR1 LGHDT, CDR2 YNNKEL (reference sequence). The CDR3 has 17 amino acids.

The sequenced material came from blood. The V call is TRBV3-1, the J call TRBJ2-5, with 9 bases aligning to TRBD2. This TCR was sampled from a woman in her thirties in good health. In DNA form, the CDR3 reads TGTGCCAGCAGCTTGGGACTAGCTTTAGGGGCCCAGGAGACCCAGTACTTC. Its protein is CASSLGLALGAQETQYF.